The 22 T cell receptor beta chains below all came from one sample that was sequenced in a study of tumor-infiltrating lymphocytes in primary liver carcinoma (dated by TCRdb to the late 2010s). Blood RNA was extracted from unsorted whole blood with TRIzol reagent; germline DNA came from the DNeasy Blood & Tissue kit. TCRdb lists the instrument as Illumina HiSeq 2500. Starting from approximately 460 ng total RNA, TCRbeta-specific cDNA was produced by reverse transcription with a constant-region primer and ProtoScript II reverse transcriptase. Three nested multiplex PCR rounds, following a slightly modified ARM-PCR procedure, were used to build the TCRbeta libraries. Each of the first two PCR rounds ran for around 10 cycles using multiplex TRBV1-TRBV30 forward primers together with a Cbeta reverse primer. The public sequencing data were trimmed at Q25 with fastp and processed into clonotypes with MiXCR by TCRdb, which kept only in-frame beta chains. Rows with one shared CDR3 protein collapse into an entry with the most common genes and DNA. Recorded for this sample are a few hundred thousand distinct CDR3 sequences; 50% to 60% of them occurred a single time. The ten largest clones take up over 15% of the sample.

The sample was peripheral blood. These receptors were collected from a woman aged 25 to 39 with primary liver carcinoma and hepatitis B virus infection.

The CDR3 spells CASSLDPMGGGSTEAFF. In nucleotides, the CDR3 is TGTGCCAGCAGCTTGGACCCGATGGGGGGCGGTAGCACTGAAGCTTTCTTT. The chain uses TRBV5-4 and TRBJ1-1; D perhaps matches TRBD1 (6 bases). Germline V gene lookup returns CDR1 SGHNT and CDR2 YYREEE (reference sequence). Trimming took 0 bases from V and 4 from J, leaving 19 bases between them. The CDR3 contains 17 residues.

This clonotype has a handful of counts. The CDR3 protein is CASSQGLAFTGELFF. For the CDR3, the DNA is TGTGCCAGCAGCCAAGGACTAGCTTTCACCGGGGAGCTGTTTTTT. The chain combines TRBV14 with TRBJ2-2, with TRBD2 matching over 7 bases. Trimming at V came to 1 base and at J to 4 bases, leaving 3 bases not matched to a gene. The germline gives CDR1 SGHDN, CDR2 FVKESK. The CDR3 runs 15 residues.

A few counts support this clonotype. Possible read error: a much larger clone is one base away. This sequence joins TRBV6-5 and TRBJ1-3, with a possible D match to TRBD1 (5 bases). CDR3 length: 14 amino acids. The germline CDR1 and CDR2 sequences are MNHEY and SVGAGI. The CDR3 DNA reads TGTACCAGCAGTCGGGACCCAGGAGGAAACACCATATATTTT. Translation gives CTSSRDPGGNTIYF.

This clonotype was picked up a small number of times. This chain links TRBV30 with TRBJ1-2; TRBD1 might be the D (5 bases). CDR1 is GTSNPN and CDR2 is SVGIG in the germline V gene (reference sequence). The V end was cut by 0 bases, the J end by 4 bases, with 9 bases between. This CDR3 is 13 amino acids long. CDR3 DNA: TGTGCCTGGAGTGTACAAGGGGCCTATGGCTACACCTTC. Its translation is CAWSVQGAYGYTF. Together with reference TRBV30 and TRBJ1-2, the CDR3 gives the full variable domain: SQTIHQWPATLVQPVGSPLSLECTVEGTSNPNLYWYRQAAGRGLQLLFYSVGIGQISSEVPQNLSASRPQDRQFILSSKKLLLSDSGFYLCAWSVQGAYGYTFGSGTRLTVV.

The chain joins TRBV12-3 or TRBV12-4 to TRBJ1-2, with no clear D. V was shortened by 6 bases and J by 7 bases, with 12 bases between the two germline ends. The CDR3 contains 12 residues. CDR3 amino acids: CASRGCAAGYTF. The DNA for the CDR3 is TGTGCCAGCAGGGGGTGCGCCGCTGGCTACACCTTC.

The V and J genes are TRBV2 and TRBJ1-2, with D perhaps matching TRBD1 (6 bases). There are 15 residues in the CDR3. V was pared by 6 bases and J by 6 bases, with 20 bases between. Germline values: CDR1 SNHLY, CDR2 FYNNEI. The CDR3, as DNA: TGTGCCAGCAGAATCGAAATGGCAGGGGCCGATGGCTACACCTTC. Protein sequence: CASRIEMAGADGYTF. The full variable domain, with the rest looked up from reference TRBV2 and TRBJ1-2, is EPEVTQTPSHQVTQMGQEVILRCVPISNHLYFYWYRQILGQKVEFLVSFYNNEISEKSEIFDDQFSVERPDGSNFTLKIRSTKLEDSAMYFCASRIEMAGADGYTFGSGTRLTVV.

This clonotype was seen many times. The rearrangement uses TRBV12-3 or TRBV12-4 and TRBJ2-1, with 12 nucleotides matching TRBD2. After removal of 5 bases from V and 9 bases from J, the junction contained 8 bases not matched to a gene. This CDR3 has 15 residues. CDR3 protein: CASSRTSGRKVEQFF. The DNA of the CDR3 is TGTGCCAGCAGTCGTACTAGCGGGAGGAAGGTTGAGCAGTTCTTC.

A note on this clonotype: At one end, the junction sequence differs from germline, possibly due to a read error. The CDR3 nucleotides read TGTACCAGCAGCCAAGGATTGATATCCGTCAATGAGCAGTTCTTC. This gives the protein CTSSQGLISVNEQFF. The chain joins TRBV14 to TRBJ2-1, with no clear D. The CDR3 runs to 15 residues. Germline V gives CDR1 SGHDN, CDR2 FVKESK.

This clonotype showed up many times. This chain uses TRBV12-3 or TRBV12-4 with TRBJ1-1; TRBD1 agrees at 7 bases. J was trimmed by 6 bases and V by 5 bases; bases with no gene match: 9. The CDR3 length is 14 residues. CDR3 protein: CASSPRQGRPEAFF. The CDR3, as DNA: TGTGCCAGCAGTCCCCGACAGGGAAGGCCTGAAGCTTTCTTT.

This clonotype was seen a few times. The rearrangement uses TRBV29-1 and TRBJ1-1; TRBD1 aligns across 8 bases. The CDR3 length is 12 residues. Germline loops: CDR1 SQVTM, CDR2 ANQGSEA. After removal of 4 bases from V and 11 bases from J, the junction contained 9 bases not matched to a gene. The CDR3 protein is CSVVGQGAGAFF. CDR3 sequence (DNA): TGCAGCGTTGTTGGGCAGGGGGCGGGGGCTTTCTTT. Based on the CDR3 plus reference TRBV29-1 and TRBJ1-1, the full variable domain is SAVISQKPSRDICQRGTSLTIQCQVDSQVTMMFWYRQQPGQSLTLIATANQGSEATYESGFVIDKFPISRPNLTFSTLTVSNMSPEDSSIYLCSVVGQGAGAFFGQGTRLTVV.

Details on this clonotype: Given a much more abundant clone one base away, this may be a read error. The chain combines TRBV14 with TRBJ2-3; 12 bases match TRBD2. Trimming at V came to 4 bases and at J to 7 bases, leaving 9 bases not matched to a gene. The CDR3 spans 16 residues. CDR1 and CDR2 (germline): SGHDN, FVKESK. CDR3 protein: CASSPPALAGGHTQYF. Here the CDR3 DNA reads TGTGCCAGCAGCCCTCCGGCACTAGCGGGAGGACATACGCAGTATTTT. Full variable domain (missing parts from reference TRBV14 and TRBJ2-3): EAGVTQFPSHSVIEKGQTVTLRCDPISGHDNLYWYRRVMGKEIKFLLHFVKESKQDESGMPNNRFLAERTGGTYSTLKVQPAELEDSGVYFCASSPPALAGGHTQYFGPGTRLTVL.

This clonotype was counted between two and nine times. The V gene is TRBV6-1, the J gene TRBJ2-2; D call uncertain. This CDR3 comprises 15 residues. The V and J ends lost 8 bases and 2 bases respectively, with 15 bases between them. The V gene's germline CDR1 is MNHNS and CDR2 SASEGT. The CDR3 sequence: CASQTQPANTGELFF. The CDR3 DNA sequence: TGTGCCAGCCAGACACAACCAGCCAACACCGGGGAGCTGTTTTTT.

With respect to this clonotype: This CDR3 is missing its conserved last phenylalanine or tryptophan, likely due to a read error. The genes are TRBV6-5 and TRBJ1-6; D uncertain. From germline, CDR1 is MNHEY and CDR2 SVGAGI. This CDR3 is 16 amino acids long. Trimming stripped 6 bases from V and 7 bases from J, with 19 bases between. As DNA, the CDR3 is TGTGCCAGCAGCCGTTCCCCACGGCCCTCGAATTCACCCCTCCACTAT. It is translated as CASSRSPRPSNSPLHY.

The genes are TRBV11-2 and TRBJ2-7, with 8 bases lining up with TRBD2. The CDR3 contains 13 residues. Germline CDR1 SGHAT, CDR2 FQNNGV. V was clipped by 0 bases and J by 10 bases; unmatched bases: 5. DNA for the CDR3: TGTGCCAGCAGCTTAGAGCGGGAGGTCGATCAGTACTTC. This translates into CASSLEREVDQYF.

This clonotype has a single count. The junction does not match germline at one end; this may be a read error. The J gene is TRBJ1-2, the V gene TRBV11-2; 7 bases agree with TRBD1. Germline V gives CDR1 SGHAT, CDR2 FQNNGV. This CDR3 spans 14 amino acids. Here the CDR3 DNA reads TGTGCCAGCAGCGCACAGGGGAAGTGCTATGGTTACACCTTC. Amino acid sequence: CASSAQGKCYGYTF.

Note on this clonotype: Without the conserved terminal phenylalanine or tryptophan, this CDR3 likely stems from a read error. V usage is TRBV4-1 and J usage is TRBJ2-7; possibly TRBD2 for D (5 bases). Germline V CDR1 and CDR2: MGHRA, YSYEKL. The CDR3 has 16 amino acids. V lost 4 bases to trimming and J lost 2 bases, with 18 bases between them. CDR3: CASSPPVPGSAYEQYS. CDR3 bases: TGCGCCAGCAGCCCCCCCGTCCCGGGATCGGCCTACGAGCAGTACTCC.

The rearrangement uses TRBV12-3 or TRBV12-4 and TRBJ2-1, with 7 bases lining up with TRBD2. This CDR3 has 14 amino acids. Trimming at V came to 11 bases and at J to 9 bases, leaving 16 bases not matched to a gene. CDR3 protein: CAGLTCGREGEQFF. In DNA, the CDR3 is TGTGCCGGCCTTACTTGCGGGAGAGAAGGTGAGCAGTTCTTC.

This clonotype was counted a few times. The CDR3 here is CAAGPLDTQYF. CDR3 bases: TGTGCCGCTGGGCCCCTAGATACGCAGTATTTT. J is TRBJ2-3 and V is TRBV12-3 or TRBV12-4, with D unresolved. V shed 11 bases and J shed 5 bases, with 11 bases lying between them. This CDR3 has 11 amino acids.

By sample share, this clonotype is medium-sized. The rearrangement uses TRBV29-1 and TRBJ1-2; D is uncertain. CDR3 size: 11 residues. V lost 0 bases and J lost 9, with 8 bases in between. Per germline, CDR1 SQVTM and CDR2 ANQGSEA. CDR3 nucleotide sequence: TGCAGCGTTGAAGATCAGACCAGCTACACCTTC. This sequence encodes CSVEDQTSYTF.

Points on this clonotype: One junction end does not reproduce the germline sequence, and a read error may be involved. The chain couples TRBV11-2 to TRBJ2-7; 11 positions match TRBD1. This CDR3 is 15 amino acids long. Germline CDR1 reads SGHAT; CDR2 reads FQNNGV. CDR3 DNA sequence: TGCGCCAGCAGCTTAGGGACAGGGGGGGCCTACGAGAAGTACTTC. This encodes CASSLGTGGAYEKYF. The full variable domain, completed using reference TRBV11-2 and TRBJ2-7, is EAGVAQSPRYKIIEKRQSVAFWCNPISGHATLYWYQQILGQGPKLLIQFQNNGVVDDSQLPKDRFSAERLKGVDSTLKIQPAKLEDSAVYLCASSLGTGGAYEKYFGPGTRLTVT.

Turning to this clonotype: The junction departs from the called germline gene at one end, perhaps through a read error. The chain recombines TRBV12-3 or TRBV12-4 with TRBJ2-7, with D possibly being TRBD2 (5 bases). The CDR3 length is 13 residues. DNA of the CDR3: TGTGCCAGCAGTTCCCTTACGGTCGCTGAGCGGCACTTC. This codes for CASSSLTVAERHF.

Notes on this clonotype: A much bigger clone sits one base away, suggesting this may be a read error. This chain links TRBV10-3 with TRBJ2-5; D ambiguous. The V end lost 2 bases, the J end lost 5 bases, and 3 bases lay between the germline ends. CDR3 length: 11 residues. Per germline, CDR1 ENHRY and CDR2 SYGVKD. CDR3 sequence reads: CAISELETQYF. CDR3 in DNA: TGTGCCATCAGTGAGCTGGAGACCCAGTACTTC.